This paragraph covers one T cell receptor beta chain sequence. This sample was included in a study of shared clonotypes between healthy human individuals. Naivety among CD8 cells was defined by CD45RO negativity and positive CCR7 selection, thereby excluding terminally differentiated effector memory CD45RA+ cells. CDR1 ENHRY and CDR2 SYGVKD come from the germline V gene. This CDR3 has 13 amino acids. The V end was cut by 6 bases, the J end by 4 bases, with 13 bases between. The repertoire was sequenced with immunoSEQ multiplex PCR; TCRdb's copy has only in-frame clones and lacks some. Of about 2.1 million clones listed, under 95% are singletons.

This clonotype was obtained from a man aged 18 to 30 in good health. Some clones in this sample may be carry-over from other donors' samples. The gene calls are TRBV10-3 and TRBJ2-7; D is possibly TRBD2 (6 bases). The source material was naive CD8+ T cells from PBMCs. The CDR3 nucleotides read TGTGCCATCAGCCGGGACTTTCTTTACGAGCAGTACTTC. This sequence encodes CAISRDFLYEQYF.